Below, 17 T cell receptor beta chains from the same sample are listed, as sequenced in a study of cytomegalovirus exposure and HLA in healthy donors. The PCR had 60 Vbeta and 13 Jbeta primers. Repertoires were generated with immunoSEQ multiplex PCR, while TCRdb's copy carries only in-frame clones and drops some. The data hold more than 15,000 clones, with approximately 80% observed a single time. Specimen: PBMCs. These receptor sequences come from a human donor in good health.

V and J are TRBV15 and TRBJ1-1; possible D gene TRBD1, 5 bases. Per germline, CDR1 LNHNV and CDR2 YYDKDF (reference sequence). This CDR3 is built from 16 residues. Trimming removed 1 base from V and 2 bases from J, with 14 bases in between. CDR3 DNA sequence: TGTGCCACCAGCAGAGGTCTAGGAGGGGTAAACACTGAAGCTTTCTTT. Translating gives CATSRGLGGVNTEAFF.

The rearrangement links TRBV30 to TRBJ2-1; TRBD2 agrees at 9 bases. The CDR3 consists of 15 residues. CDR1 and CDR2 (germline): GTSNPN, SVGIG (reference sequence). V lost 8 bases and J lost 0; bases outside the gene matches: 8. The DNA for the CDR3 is TGTGCCCGGCGGGGGGGGAAGAGCTCCTACAATGAGCAGTTCTTC. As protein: CARRGGKSSYNEQFF. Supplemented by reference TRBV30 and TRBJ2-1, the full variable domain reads SQTIHQWPATLVQPVGSPLSLECTVEGTSNPNLYWYRQAAGRGLQLLFYSVGIGQISSEVPQNLSASRPQDRQFILSSKKLLLSDSGFYLCARRGGKSSYNEQFFGPGTRLTVL.

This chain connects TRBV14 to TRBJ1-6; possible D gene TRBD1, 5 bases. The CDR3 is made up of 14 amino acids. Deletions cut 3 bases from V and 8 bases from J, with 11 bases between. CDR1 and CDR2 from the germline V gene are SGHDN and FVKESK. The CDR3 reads CASSHRAAHSPLHF. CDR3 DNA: TGTGCCAGCAGCCACAGGGCCGCCCATTCACCCCTCCACTTT. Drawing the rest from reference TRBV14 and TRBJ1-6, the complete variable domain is EAGVTQFPSHSVIEKGQTVTLRCDPISGHDNLYWYRRVMGKEIKFLLHFVKESKQDESGMPNNRFLAERTGGTYSTLKVQPAELEDSGVYFCASSHRAAHSPLHFGNGTRLTVT.

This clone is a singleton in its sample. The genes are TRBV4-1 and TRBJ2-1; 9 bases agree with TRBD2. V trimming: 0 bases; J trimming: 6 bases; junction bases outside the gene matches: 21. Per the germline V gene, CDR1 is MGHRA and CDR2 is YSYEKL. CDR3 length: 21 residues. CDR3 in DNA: TGCGCCAGCAGCCAAGAGGTAGTTTTGAGGCTAGCGGGACTTCGGGGCAATGAGCAGTTCTTC. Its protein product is CASSQEVVLRLAGLRGNEQFF.

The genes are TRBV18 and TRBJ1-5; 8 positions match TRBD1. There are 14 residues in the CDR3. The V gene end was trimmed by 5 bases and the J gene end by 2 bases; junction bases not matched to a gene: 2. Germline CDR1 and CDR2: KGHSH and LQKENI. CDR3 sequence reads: CASSTTGGNQPQHF. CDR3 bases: TGTGCCAGCTCAACGACAGGGGGCAATCAGCCCCAGCATTTT. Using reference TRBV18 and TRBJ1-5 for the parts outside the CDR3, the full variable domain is NAGVMQNPRHLVRRRGQEARLRCSPMKGHSHVYWYRQLPEEGLKFMVYLQKENIIDESGMPKERFSAEFPKEGPSILRIQQVVRGDSAAYFCASSTTGGNQPQHFGDGTRLSIL.

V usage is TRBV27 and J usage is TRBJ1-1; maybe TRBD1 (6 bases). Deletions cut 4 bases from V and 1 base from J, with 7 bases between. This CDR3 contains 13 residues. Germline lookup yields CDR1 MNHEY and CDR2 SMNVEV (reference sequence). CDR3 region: CASSWGQNTEAFF. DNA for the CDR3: TGTGCCAGCAGTTGGGGACAGAACACTGAAGCTTTCTTT.

In nucleotides, the CDR3 is TGCGCCAGCAGCCCACGGACAGGGACTAATGAAAAACTGTTTTTT. Translation gives CASSPRTGTNEKLFF. This sequence joins TRBV5-1 and TRBJ1-4, with 8 bases that match TRBD1. Germline V gene lookup returns CDR1 SGHRS and CDR2 YFSETQ. The CDR3 is made up of 15 amino acids. Unmatched junction bases numbered 4, after V lost 4 bases and J lost 2 bases.

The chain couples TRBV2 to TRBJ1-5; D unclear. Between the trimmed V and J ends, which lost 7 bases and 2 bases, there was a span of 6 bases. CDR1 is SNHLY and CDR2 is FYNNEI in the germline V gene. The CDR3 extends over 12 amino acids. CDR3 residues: CASTAGNQPQHF. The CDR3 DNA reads TGTGCCAGCACGGCGGGCAATCAGCCCCAGCATTTT.

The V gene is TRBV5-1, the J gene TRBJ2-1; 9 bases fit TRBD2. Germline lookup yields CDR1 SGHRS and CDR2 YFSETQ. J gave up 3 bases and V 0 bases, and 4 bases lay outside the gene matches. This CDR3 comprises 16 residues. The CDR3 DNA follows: TGCGCCAGCAGCTTGGAGGGCGGGGGGGTCTACAATGAGCAGTTCTTC. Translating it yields CASSLEGGGVYNEQFF.

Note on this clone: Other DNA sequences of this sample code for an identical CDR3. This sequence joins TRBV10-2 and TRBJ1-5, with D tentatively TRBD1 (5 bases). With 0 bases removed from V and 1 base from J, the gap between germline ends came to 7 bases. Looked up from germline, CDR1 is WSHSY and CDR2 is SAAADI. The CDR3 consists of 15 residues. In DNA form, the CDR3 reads TGCGCCAGCAGTGAGTCGGGGGGGAGCAATCAGCCCCAGCATTTT. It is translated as CASSESGGSNQPQHF.

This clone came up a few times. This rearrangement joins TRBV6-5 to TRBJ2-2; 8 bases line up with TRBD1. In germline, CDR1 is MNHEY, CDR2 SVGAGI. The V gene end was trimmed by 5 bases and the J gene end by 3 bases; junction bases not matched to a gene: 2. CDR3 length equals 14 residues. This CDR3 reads CASSAGGDTGELFF. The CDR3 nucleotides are TGTGCCAGCAGTGCAGGGGGCGACACCGGGGAGCTGTTTTTT.

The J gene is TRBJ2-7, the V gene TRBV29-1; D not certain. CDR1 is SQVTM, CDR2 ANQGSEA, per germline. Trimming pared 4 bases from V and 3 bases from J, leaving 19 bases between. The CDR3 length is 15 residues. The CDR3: CSVGRSARPIYEQYF. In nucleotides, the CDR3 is TGCAGCGTTGGCCGTTCAGCGAGGCCCATCTACGAGCAGTACTTC.

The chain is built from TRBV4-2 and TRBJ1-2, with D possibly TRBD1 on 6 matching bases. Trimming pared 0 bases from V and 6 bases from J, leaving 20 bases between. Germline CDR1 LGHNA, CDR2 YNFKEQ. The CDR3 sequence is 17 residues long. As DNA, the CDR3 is TGTGCCAGCAGCCAAGATCAGGGGTGGGTATCATTGAATGGCTACACCTTC. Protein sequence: CASSQDQGWVSLNGYTF.

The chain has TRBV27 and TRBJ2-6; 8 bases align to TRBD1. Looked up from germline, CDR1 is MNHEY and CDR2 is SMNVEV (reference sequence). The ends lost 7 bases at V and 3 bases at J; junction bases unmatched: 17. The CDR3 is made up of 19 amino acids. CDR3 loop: CASTPYRGQAFDGANVLTF. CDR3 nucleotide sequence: TGTGCCAGCACCCCATATCGGGGACAGGCTTTTGATGGGGCCAACGTCCTGACTTTC. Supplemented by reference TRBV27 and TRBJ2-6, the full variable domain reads EAQVTQNPRYLITVTGKKLTVTCSQNMNHEYMSWYRQDPGLGLRQIYYSMNVEVTDKGDVPEGYKVSRKEKRNFPLILESPSPNQTSLYFCASTPYRGQAFDGANVLTFGAGSRLTVL.

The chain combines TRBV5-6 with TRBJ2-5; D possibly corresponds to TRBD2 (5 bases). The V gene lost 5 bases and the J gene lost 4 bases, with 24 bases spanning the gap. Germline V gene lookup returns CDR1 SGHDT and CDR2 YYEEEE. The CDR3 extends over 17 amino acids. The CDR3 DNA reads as TGTGCCAGCAGATCCGCGTCCCCACTAGGTTTGAGAGAGACCCAGTACTTC. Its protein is CASRSASPLGLRETQYF.

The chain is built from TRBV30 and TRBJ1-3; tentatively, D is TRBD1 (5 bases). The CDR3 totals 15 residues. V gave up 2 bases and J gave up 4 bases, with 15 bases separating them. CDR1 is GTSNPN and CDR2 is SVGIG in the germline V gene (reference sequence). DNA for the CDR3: TGTGCCTGGAGTTTAGGAGGGGCGCGAGGAAACACCATATATTTT. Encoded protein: CAWSLGGARGNTIYF.

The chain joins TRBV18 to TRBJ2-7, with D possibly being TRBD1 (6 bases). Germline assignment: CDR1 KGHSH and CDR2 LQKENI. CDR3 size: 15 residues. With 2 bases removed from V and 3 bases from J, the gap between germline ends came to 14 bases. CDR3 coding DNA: TGTGCCAGCTCACCAGCTGGCAGGGGAAACTACGAGCAGTACTTC. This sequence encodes CASSPAGRGNYEQYF.